This T cell receptor (beta chain) was sequenced for a study of blood T cells in healthy people across ages. Notes on the study in general: Age brought a roughly linear fall in TCR beta diversity measured per million T cells. Any conclusive comparison of naive versus antigen-experienced cells was prevented by using unsorted PBMCs.

Peripheral blood, roughly 11 milliliters per donor, was collected. In regard to this clonotype: Its antigen is currently unknown.

This CDR3 has 12 amino acids. Trimming removed 3 bases at V and 8 bases at J, with 13 bases between. Germline values: CDR1 DFQATT, CDR2 SNEGSKA (reference sequence). A J-beta primer mix and a sample-barcoded 5' primer were used in a second PCR of roughly 6 to 11 cycles. The template-switch adaptor, which had 12 random nucleotides, put a tag on each cDNA molecule. Each CDR3 protein is one row after TCRdb ran MiXCR on the 5' RACE reads. The table shows a few hundred thousand distinct CDR3 sequences, with 45% to 65% occurring only once. The sequenced material came from blood. The sequence came from a man aged 55 to 70 in good health. The chain employs TRBV20-1 and TRBJ1-2; perhaps TRBD1 as D (5 bases). The CDR3 region is CSASHQGPGYTF. The CDR3 DNA reads TGCAGTGCTAGCCACCAGGGACCCGGCTACACCTTC.